This T cell receptor (beta chain) was sequenced for a study of monozygotic twins with cystic fibrosis. Study outcomes and limitations: Shared CDR3 numbers were not associated with age, concordance or severity. Clonality was generally low (median approximately 0.0094), higher in the most severe patients. J usage was most co-twin-similar in 8 of 16 pairs, V in 13. Monozygotic CF twins shared more identical nucleotide clonotypes than unrelated patients.

Method: immunoSEQ multiplex PCR; TCRdb's copy keeps in-frame clones and lacks some. Here the sample spans tens of thousands of clones, 84% being singletons. As to this clone: The antigen is unknown.

Trimming pared 5 bases from V and 7 bases from J, leaving 18 bases between. Per the germline V gene, CDR1 is SGDLS and CDR2 is YYNGEE. CDR3 length: 15 residues. The sequence was obtained from a girl aged 2 to 9 with cystic fibrosis. The sequencing sample was made of blood. The chain has TRBV9 and TRBJ1-4; tentative D call: TRBD1 (6 bases). This chain's CDR3 is CASRGDKVLGEKLFF. The CDR3 region has the DNA TGTGCCAGCAGAGGGGACAAGGTGCTTGGTGAAAAACTGTTTTTT.